The sequence of this T cell receptor (beta chain) was determined in a study of shared clonotypes between healthy human individuals. The germline V gene has CDR1 SGHVS and CDR2 FNYEAQ. Trimming stripped 4 bases from V and 2 bases from J, with 12 bases between. CDR3 size: 14 residues. Replicate PCRs from sorted subsets contained around 200 ng DNA, which is 31,000 or so T cell genomes. Generated by immunoSEQ multiplex PCR, the TCRdb table keeps only in-frame clones and is missing some. The data contain approximately 2,200,000 clones, about 92% of them singletons. This clone occurred many times. CD45RO-negative, CCR7-positively selected cells formed the naive CD8 fraction, excluding terminally differentiated effector memory CD45RA+ cells. The donors, all of them Caucasian adults, lived in Nashville, Tennessee.

The sample comprised naive CD8+ T cells from PBMCs. The chain is built from TRBV7-6 and TRBJ2-7, with D perhaps TRBD1 (5 bases). This sequence originates from a man younger than 35 in good health. Some clones in this sample may be carry-over from other donors' samples. The CDR3 DNA reads as TGTGCCAGCAGCTCCCTCGCAGGGACCTACGAGCAGTACTTC. The encoded protein is CASSSLAGTYEQYF.